The 28 T cell receptor beta chains listed next were all sequenced from one sample in a study of identical twins. TCRdb recomputed calls from the 5' RACE reads with MiXCR, one row per CDR3 protein. The data show 200,000 to 300,000 distinct CDR3 sequences, roughly a tenth seen once. Sequenced: memory T cells sorted from blood. The receptors were sampled from a man in his forties or fifties in good health.

This clonotype was recorded a few times. The rearrangement joins TRBV7-2 to TRBJ2-5; a possible D gene is TRBD1 (5 bases). The germline V gene has CDR1 SGHTA and CDR2 FQGNSA. V dropped 5 bases and J dropped 5 bases, with 12 bases sitting between them. This CDR3 has 13 residues. The chain's CDR3 is CASSPSRGETQYF. CDR3 nucleotides: TGTGCCAGCAGCCCCTCAAGGGGTGAGACCCAGTACTTC. The variable domain in full, with the rest retrieved from reference TRBV7-2 and TRBJ2-5, is GAGVSQSPSNKVTEKGKDVELRCDPISGHTALYWYRQSLGQGLEFLIYFQGNSAPDKSGLPSDRFSAERTGGSVSTLTIQRTQQEDSAVYLCASSPSRGETQYFGPGTRLLVL.

This clonotype appeared many times. J is TRBJ1-5 and V is TRBV12-3 or TRBV12-4; D gene ambiguous. The ends were cut back, 10 bases at V and 2 bases at J, with 12 bases in the middle. The CDR3 has 13 amino acids. CDR3 DNA sequence: TGTGCCACCCGCTTAGGACGCAATCAGCCCCAGCATTTT. This gives the protein CATRLGRNQPQHF.

J is TRBJ1-1 and V is TRBV15; 8 positions agree with TRBD1. The germline V gene has CDR1 LNHNV and CDR2 YYDKDF (reference sequence). The CDR3 has 14 amino acids. V was pared by 3 bases and J by 6 bases, with 6 bases of the junction left unmatched. The CDR3 DNA reads as TGTGCCACCAGCAGGTGGACAGGGTTTGCTGAAGCTTTCTTT. It is translated as CATSRWTGFAEAFF.

This clonotype occurred a few times. V gene TRBV6-1 combines with J gene TRBJ2-2; 8 bases map to TRBD2. V dropped 6 bases and J dropped 4; count of bases not matched to a gene: 4. The CDR3 is 14 amino acids. CDR1 and CDR2 (germline): MNHNS, SASEGT. The CDR3 protein is CASRSGGGTGELFF. The DNA of the CDR3 is TGTGCCAGCAGGTCCGGGGGGGGCACCGGGGAGCTGTTTTTT.

The rearrangement uses TRBV27 and TRBJ1-2; 12 bases agree with TRBD1. Unmatched junction bases numbered 3, after V lost 6 bases and J lost 4 bases. This CDR3 spans 14 amino acids. Germline assignment: CDR1 MNHEY and CDR2 SMNVEV (reference sequence). The CDR3 sequence is CASRGTGGVYGYTF. The CDR3 DNA reads TGTGCCAGCAGAGGGACAGGGGGCGTCTATGGCTACACCTTC.

This clonotype appeared many times. This chain uses TRBV12-3 or TRBV12-4 with TRBJ2-4, with D possibly being TRBD1 (6 bases). Trimming took off 6 bases at V and 9 bases at J, with 18 bases between the two ends. The CDR3 has 14 residues. The CDR3 spells CASSYGQSMGIQYF. Written as DNA, the CDR3 is TGTGCCAGCAGCTATGGACAGTCGATGGGCATTCAGTACTTC.

The chain has TRBV7-9 and TRBJ2-7; 7 bases agree with TRBD1. Per the germline V gene, CDR1 is SEHNR and CDR2 is FQNEAQ (reference sequence). V shed 4 bases and J 1 base; nucleotides not matched to a gene: 7. The CDR3 has 15 amino acids. The CDR3 DNA is TGTGCCAGCAGCTCAGACAGGGTTGTTTCCTACGAGCAGTACTTC. Its translation: CASSSDRVVSYEQYF.

This clonotype has only a few counts. The V call is TRBV7-9, the J call TRBJ1-1; a possible D gene is TRBD1 (5 bases). The CDR3 consists of 14 residues. Trimming took 5 bases from V and 4 from J, leaving 14 bases between them. Germline CDR1 is SEHNR and CDR2 is FQNEAQ (reference sequence). CDR3 DNA: TGTGCCAGCAGCGCGCAGGGTGGAGGCACTGAAGCTTTCTTT. It yields the protein CASSAQGGGTEAFF.

The rearrangement joins TRBV7-2 to TRBJ2-1, with 8 bases lining up with TRBD2. CDR3 size: 16 residues. V gave up 1 base and J gave up 0 bases; unmatched junction bases: 2. Looked up from germline, CDR1 is SGHTA and CDR2 is FQGNSA. The CDR3 loop reads CASSLGGTSSYNEQFF. In nucleotides, the CDR3 is TGTGCCAGCAGCTTAGGAGGGACTAGCTCCTACAATGAGCAGTTCTTC.

This clonotype was seen at least ten times. This chain uses TRBV12-3 or TRBV12-4 with TRBJ2-1; 8 positions agree with TRBD2. The junction had 22 bases not matched to a gene; V was cut back by 10 bases and J by 2 bases. The CDR3 sequence is 19 residues long. CDR3 bases: TGTGCCATCTCAGATCCCTTCACTAGCGGAGGTCGGCCCTACAATGAGCAGTTCTTC. Its translation: CAISDPFTSGGRPYNEQFF.

This clonotype has at least ten counts. The rearrangement joins TRBV4-2 to TRBJ2-7, with 11 bases lining up with TRBD1. The ends lost 4 bases at V and 4 bases at J; junction bases unmatched: 6. The CDR3 is 15 amino acids. CDR1 is LGHNA, CDR2 YNFKEQ, per germline. CDR3 in DNA: TGTGCCAGCAGCCGACGGACAGGGGGCGAGTACGAGCAGTACTTC. As protein: CASSRRTGGEYEQYF.

This clonotype was picked up many times. This rearrangement joins TRBV6-1 to TRBJ1-4; no reliable D call. Trimming took off 9 bases at V and 8 bases at J, with 19 bases between the two ends. This CDR3 comprises 14 residues. Germline CDR1 is MNHNS and CDR2 is SASEGT. The chain's CDR3 is CASDRPAFPEKLFF. The CDR3 nucleotides read TGTGCCAGTGACCGACCCGCCTTCCCCGAAAAACTGTTTTTT.

The genes are TRBV20-1 and TRBJ2-7; D is perhaps TRBD1 or TRBD2 (5 bases each). Per germline, CDR1 DFQATT and CDR2 SNEGSKA (reference sequence). Deletions cut 3 bases from V and 0 bases from J, with 12 bases between. The CDR3 has 14 amino acids. The DNA of the CDR3 is TGCAGTGCTAGCGTCGGGACGACCTCCTACGAGCAGTACTTC. It translates to CSASVGTTSYEQYF.

This clonotype has a handful of counts. The genes are TRBV4-1 and TRBJ2-1, with 9 bases matching TRBD1. CDR1 is MGHRA, CDR2 YSYEKL, per germline. Trimming removed 0 bases from V and 2 bases from J; junction bases left unmatched: 17. The CDR3 sequence is 21 residues long. The CDR3 loop is CASSQEWDRARTTFAYNEQFF. CDR3 DNA sequence: TGCGCCAGCAGCCAAGAATGGGACAGGGCCCGAACTACTTTTGCCTACAATGAGCAGTTCTTC.

Many counts were recorded for this clonotype. The rearrangement links TRBV3-1 to TRBJ1-2, with 7 bases matching TRBD1. V shed 5 bases and J 9 bases; nucleotides not matched to a gene: 12. The germline gives CDR1 LGHDT, CDR2 YNNKEL (reference sequence). The CDR3 is 14 amino acids. The CDR3 region is CASSATTRGASYTF. The CDR3 DNA reads TGTGCCAGCAGCGCGACAACCAGGGGGGCGAGCTACACCTTC.

The J gene is TRBJ2-1, the V gene TRBV6-1, with 12 bases that match TRBD2. CDR3 size: 15 residues. The junction had 8 bases not matched to a gene; V was cut back by 5 bases and J by 9 bases. Per the germline V gene, CDR1 is MNHNS and CDR2 is SASEGT. CDR3 loop: CASSRTSGILGEQFF. Written as DNA, the CDR3 is TGTGCCAGCAGTCGGACTAGCGGGATCCTGGGTGAGCAGTTCTTC.

This clonotype was observed a single time. The genes are TRBV10-1 and TRBJ2-7, with D possibly matching TRBD1 (6 bases). CDR3 length equals 12 residues. CDR1 and CDR2 (germline): WNHNN, SYGVQD (reference sequence). Trimming removed 0 bases from V and 10 bases from J, with 10 bases in between. This chain's CDR3 is CASSESRTEQYF. In DNA, the CDR3 is TGCGCCAGCAGTGAGTCCCGGACAGAACAGTACTTC.

Ten or more counts support this clonotype. The J gene is TRBJ2-3, the V gene TRBV7-2; 12 positions match TRBD2. In germline, CDR1 is SGHTA, CDR2 FQGNSA. The CDR3 spans 16 residues. The V segment lost 5 bases and the J segment 0 bases; nucleotides outside the gene matches: 3. CDR3 loop: CASSRGTSGSTDTQYF. In DNA, the CDR3 is TGTGCCAGCAGCCGGGGGACTAGCGGGAGCACAGATACGCAGTATTTT. The full variable domain, its missing parts supplied by reference TRBV7-2 and TRBJ2-3, is GAGVSQSPSNKVTEKGKDVELRCDPISGHTALYWYRQSLGQGLEFLIYFQGNSAPDKSGLPSDRFSAERTGGSVSTLTIQRTQQEDSAVYLCASSRGTSGSTDTQYFGPGTRLTVL.

This chain joins TRBV20-1 and TRBJ1-1; D remains ambiguous. This CDR3 comprises 11 residues. V was cut by 6 bases and J by 0 bases, with 5 bases left in between. Germline V CDR1 and CDR2: DFQATT, SNEGSKA (reference sequence). CDR3: CSATMNTEAFF. The CDR3 nucleotides are TGCAGTGCAACGATGAACACTGAAGCTTTCTTT.

The chain uses TRBV6-6 and TRBJ2-1; D remains ambiguous. The CDR3 runs 11 residues. CDR1 is MNHNY and CDR2 is SVGAGI in the germline V gene (reference sequence). The ends were cut back, 2 bases at V and 9 bases at J, with 5 bases in the middle. The CDR3 sequence: CASSYMGEQFF. The CDR3, as DNA: TGTGCCAGCAGTTACATGGGTGAGCAGTTCTTC.

This clonotype was recorded many times. This chain joins TRBV5-5 and TRBJ1-4, with D perhaps TRBD1 (5 bases). The CDR3 loop spans 14 amino acids. The germline V gene has CDR1 SGHKS and CDR2 YYEKEE (reference sequence). Trimming pared 4 bases from V and 4 bases from J, leaving 11 bases between. The CDR3 DNA follows: TGTGCCAGCAGCCGGGACGGGAATAATGAAAAACTGTTTTTT. It is translated as CASSRDGNNEKLFF.

The chain uses TRBV9 and TRBJ1-5; the match to TRBD1 covers 7 bases. The ends lost 0 bases at V and 4 bases at J; junction bases unmatched: 4. There are 15 residues in the CDR3. The germline V gene has CDR1 SGDLS and CDR2 YYNGEE. CDR3: CASSVGPQGNQPQHF. CDR3 coding DNA: TGTGCCAGCAGCGTAGGGCCACAGGGGAATCAGCCCCAGCATTTT.

The chain joins TRBV12-3 or TRBV12-4 to TRBJ1-2; a weak D match, TRBD1 (6 bases). V gave up 8 bases and J gave up 3 bases, with 19 bases separating them. The CDR3 is made up of 15 amino acids. DNA of the CDR3: TGTGCCAGCCGACGAAGAGGGGGTCCCTACTATGGCTACACCTTC. Its protein product is CASRRRGGPYYGYTF.

This clonotype was recorded many times. J is TRBJ1-1 and V is TRBV18; D is unclear. Trimming shortened V by 0 bases and J by 6 bases, and 11 bases separated the two germline ends. The CDR3 is 14 amino acids. Per the germline V gene, CDR1 is KGHSH and CDR2 is LQKENI. CDR3 loop: CASSPPSRASEAFF. The CDR3 DNA follows: TGTGCCAGCTCACCACCGAGCCGGGCTTCTGAAGCTTTCTTT. Looking up the rest from reference TRBV18 and TRBJ1-1 gives the full variable domain: NAGVMQNPRHLVRRRGQEARLRCSPMKGHSHVYWYRQLPEEGLKFMVYLQKENIIDESGMPKERFSAEFPKEGPSILRIQQVVRGDSAAYFCASSPPSRASEAFFGQGTRLTVV.

CDR3 in amino acids: CAWSPDAAGTGREKLFF. CDR3 DNA sequence: TGTGCCTGGAGTCCCGACGCCGCCGGGACAGGGAGAGAAAAACTGTTTTTT. This chain connects TRBV30 to TRBJ1-4; TRBD1 aligns across 9 bases. Germline V gives CDR1 GTSNPN, CDR2 SVGIG (reference sequence). The V segment lost 2 bases and the J segment 8 bases; nucleotides outside the gene matches: 15. This CDR3 is 17 amino acids long.

This rearrangement joins TRBV20-1 to TRBJ2-1; 9 bases map to TRBD2. Trimming at V came to 3 bases and at J to 2 bases, leaving 5 bases not matched to a gene. This CDR3 spans 15 amino acids. The germline V gene has CDR1 DFQATT and CDR2 SNEGSKA (reference sequence). CDR3 sequence: CSARVAGVAYNEQFF. The CDR3 region has the DNA TGCAGTGCTAGGGTAGCGGGAGTCGCCTACAATGAGCAGTTCTTC.

J is TRBJ2-1 and V is TRBV20-1; 8 bases map to TRBD2. V shed 3 bases, J shed 3 bases, and the junction held 7 bases outside the gene matches. The V gene's germline CDR1 is DFQATT and CDR2 SNEGSKA (reference sequence). The CDR3 contains 15 residues. CDR3 sequence reads: CSARVAGRIYNEQFF. Written as DNA, the CDR3 is TGCAGTGCTAGGGTAGCGGGGAGGATCTACAATGAGCAGTTCTTC.

This clonotype was picked up many times. The chain employs TRBV3-1 and TRBJ1-3, with D unresolved. CDR1 and CDR2 from the germline V gene are LGHDT and YNNKEL (reference sequence). Trimming took off 1 base at V and 0 bases at J, with 4 bases between the two ends. The CDR3 loop spans 14 amino acids. The CDR3 loop is CASSQVSSGNTIYF. CDR3 sequence (DNA): TGTGCCAGCAGCCAAGTGAGCTCTGGAAACACCATATATTTT.